The clone carrying this T cell receptor (beta chain) appeared a few times. This sample stems from a study of T cell responses to AZD1222 COVID-19 vaccine. The CDR3 extends over 14 amino acids. Trimming at V came to 0 bases and at J to 6 bases, leaving 4 bases not matched to a gene. Germline-derived CDR1 and CDR2 are SGHNT and YYREEE (reference sequence). Sequenced by immunoSEQ multiplex PCR; TCRdb stores in-frame clones only, minus some. There are just under 150,000 clones in the sample; 70% to 90% occur only once, and roughly 5.1% lies in the top ten. The chain links TRBV5-4 to TRBJ2-7; TRBD1 matches at 9 bases. The material sequenced was peripheral blood, taken 28 days after the second AZD1222 dose. The receptor's source is an adult who received the AZD1222 COVID-19 vaccine. The DNA for the CDR3 is TGTGCCAGCAGCTTGGGACAGGGGGTAGGCGAGCAGTACTTC. The encoded protein is CASSLGQGVGEQYF.